This T cell receptor beta chain was recorded in a study of CD8 T cells in ankylosing spondylitis (dated by TCRdb to about 2017). Regarding the complete study: T cell receptor beta repertoires were profiled in healthy donors and ankylosing spondylitis patients so that disease-linked TCR variants could be found. The full study cohort comprised roughly 24 ankylosing spondylitis patients and about a hundred healthy donors. Peripheral blood was sampled, and synovial fluid was additionally collected from ankylosing spondylitis patients.

This clonotype has ten or more counts. The antigen it binds to is not known. Base-call qualities are not available, and no considerably larger clone is one nucleotide away. The full study reports these points: The disease-linked clones had a CD8+ phenotype and were found at relatively low frequencies in peripheral blood. Blood from ankylosing spondylitis patients appeared to be characterized by a TCR beta motif made up of seven or eight highly homologous amino acid variants. According to the report, matched synovial fluid samples from ankylosing spondylitis patients were significantly enriched for the disease-linked clones. Some motif variants had previously been reported in the synovial fluid and blood of reactive arthritis patients, which suggests shared mechanisms of disease initiation.

Instrument on record: Illumina HiSeq 2500. Quantitative 5'-RACE with molecular barcodes was used to prepare TCR beta libraries. In the original analysis: Disease-linked TCR variants were identified with a new computational method built on a probabilistic model of VDJ rearrangement. The public reads were reanalyzed by TCRdb: fastp trimming at Q25, MiXCR alignment, in-frame beta chains only. Records with the same CDR3 protein are collapsed into one entry carrying the most frequent genes and DNA. TCRdb, not the original authors, processed these V and J calls. The sample table holds around 890,000 distinct CDR3 sequences, of which 12% were seen once. The ten largest account for just over 0.5% of the sample. CDR1 SGHRS and CDR2 YFSETQ are derived from the germline V gene. Spanning cysteine to phenylalanine, the CDR3 consists of 15 amino acids. Only the CDR3 portion is preserved as DNA: 45 bases, with reading frame beginning at the first base. V loses 0 bases, J loses 0 bases, and the germline ends lie 9 bases apart.

Sequencing input: blood, either unsorted or a sorted T cell fraction (not recorded which). This sequence was found in a male donor with ankylosing spondylitis. The rearrangement joined TRBV5-1 to TRBJ1-2; perhaps TRBD1 is the D gene, with 5 bases matching. The DNA reads TGCGCCAGCAGCTTGGGACAGACCGCTAACTATGGCTACACCTTC. It is translated as CASSLGQTANYGYTF.